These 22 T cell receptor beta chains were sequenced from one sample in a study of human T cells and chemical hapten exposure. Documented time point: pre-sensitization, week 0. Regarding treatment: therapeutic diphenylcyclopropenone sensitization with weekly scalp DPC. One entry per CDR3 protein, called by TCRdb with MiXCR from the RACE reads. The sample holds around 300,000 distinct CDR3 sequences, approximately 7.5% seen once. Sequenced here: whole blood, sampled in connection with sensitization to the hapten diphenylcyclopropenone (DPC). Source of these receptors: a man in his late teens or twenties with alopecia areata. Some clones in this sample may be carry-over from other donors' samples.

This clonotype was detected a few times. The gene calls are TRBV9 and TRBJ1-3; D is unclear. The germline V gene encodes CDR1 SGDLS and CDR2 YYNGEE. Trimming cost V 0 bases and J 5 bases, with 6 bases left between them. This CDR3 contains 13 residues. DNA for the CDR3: TGTGCCAGCAGCGTAGGGCAGCGAAACACCATATATTTT. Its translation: CASSVGQRNTIYF.

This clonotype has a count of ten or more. CDR3 sequence reads: CASSLEGASSPLHF. CDR3 coding DNA: TGTGCCAGCAGCTTAGAGGGGGCTAGTTCACCCCTCCACTTT. The chain joins TRBV7-9 to TRBJ1-6; 7 bases match TRBD1. The CDR3 is 14 residues long. Losses at the gene ends were 1 base for V and 9 bases for J; bases not matched to a gene: 3. The germline CDR1 and CDR2 sequences are SEHNR and FQNEAQ (reference sequence).

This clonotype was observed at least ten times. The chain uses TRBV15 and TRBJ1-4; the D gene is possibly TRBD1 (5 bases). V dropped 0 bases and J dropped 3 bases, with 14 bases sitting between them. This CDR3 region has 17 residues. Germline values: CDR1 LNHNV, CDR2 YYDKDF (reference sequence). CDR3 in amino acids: CATSRDRAGRPNEKLFF. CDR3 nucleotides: TGTGCCACCAGCAGAGATAGGGCGGGACGGCCTAATGAAAAACTGTTTTTT.

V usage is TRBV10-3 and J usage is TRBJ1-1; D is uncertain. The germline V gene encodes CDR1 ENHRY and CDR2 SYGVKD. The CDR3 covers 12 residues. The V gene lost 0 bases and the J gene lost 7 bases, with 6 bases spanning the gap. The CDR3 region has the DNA TGTGCCATCAGTGAGTCAGGTGGTGAAGCTTTCTTT. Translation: CAISESGGEAFF.

DNA for the CDR3: TGCGCCAGCAGCCAAGATTCGGTGAGCTGGCAGAGAGGGGTTTTAAGCTCCTACGAGCAGTACGTC. It is translated as CASSQDSVSWQRGVLSSYEQYV. The rearrangement joins TRBV4-3 to TRBJ2-7, with D perhaps given as TRBD1 or TRBD2 (5 bases each). Trimming removed 0 bases from V and 0 bases from J, with 30 bases in between. CDR3 size: 22 residues. Germline V CDR1 and CDR2: LGHNA, YSLEER.

CDR3 in DNA: TGTGCCAGCAGCCCCCGCATGAGGGCCCTGGGTCCGTCTGGCTACACCTTC. It specifies CASSPRMRALGPSGYTF. This chain uses TRBV9 with TRBJ1-2, with D hard to call. Germline-derived CDR1 and CDR2 are SGDLS and YYNGEE. This CDR3 has 17 residues. Trimming left V 4 bases short and J 7 bases short, with 26 bases between. The complete variable domain, with remaining parts taken from reference TRBV9 and TRBJ1-2, reads DSGVTQTPKHLITATGQRVTLRCSPRSGDLSVYWYQQSLDQGLQFLIQYYNGEERAKGNILERFSAQQFPDLHSELNLSSLELGDSALYFCASSPRMRALGPSGYTFGSGTRLTVV.

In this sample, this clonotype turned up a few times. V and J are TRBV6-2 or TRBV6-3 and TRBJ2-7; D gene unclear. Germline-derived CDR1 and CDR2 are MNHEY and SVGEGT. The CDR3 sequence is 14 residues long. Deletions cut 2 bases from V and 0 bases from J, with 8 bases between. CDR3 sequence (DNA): TGTGCCAGCAGTTACCCTGACGGCTCCTACGAGCAGTACGTC. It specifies CASSYPDGSYEQYV.

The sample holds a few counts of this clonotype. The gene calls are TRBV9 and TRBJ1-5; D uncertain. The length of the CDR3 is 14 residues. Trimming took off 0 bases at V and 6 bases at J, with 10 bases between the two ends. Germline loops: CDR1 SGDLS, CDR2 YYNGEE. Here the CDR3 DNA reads TGTGCCAGCAGCGTAGGGACCGAAGGTCAGCCCCAGCATTTT. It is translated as CASSVGTEGQPQHF.

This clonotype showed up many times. The CDR3 is CASSFDKHTEAFF. For the CDR3, the DNA is TGTGCCAGCAGTTTCGACAAACACACTGAAGCTTTCTTT. This sequence joins TRBV12-3 or TRBV12-4 and TRBJ1-1; D remains ambiguous. The CDR3 sequence is 13 residues long. The ends were cut back, 3 bases at V and 3 bases at J, with 8 bases in the middle.

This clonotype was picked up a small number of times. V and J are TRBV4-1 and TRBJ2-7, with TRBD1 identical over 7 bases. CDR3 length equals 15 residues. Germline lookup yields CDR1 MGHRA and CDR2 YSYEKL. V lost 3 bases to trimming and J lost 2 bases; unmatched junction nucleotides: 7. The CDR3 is CASSQTTGDPYEQYF. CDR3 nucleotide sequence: TGCGCCAGCAGCCAGACCACAGGGGACCCCTACGAGCAGTACTTC.

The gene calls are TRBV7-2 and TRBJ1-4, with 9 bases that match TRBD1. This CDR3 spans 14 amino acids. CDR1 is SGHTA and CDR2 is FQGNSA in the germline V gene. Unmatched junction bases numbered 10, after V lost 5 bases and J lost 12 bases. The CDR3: CASSPTGTGIELFF. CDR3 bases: TGTGCCAGCAGCCCAACCGGGACAGGGATCGAACTGTTTTTT.

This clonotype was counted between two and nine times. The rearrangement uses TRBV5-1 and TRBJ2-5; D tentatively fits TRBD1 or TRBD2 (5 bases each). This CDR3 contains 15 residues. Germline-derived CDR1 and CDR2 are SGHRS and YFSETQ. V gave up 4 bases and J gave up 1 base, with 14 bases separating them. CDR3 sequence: CASSGDGARQETQYF. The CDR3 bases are TGCGCCAGCAGCGGTGACGGGGCCCGCCAAGAGACCCAGTACTTC.

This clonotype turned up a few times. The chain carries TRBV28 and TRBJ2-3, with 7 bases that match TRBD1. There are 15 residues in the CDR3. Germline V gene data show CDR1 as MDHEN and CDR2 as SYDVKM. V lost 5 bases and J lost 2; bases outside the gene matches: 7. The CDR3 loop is CASSTGQETTDTQYF. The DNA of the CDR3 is TGTGCCAGCAGTACCGGACAGGAGACCACAGATACGCAGTATTTT.

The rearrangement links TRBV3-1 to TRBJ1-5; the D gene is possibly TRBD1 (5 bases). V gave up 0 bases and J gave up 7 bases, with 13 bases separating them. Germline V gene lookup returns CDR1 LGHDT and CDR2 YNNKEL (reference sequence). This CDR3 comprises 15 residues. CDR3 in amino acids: CASSQDLSGRQPQHF. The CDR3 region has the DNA TGTGCCAGCAGCCAAGATCTGTCAGGGCGGCAGCCCCAGCATTTT.

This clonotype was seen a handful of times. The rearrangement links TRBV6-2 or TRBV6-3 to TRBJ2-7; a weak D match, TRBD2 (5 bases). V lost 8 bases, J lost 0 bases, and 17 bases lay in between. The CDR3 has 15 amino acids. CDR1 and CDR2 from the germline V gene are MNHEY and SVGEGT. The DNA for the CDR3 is TGTGCCAGCGACCCGAGGGTCTCCTTCTCCTACGAGCAGTACGTC. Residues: CASDPRVSFSYEQYV.

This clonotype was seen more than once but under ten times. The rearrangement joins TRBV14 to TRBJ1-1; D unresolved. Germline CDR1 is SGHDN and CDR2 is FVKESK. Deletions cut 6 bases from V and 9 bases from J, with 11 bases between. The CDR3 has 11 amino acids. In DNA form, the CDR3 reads TGTGCCAGCAGACAACTTAGCCAAGCTTTCTTT. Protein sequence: CASRQLSQAFF.

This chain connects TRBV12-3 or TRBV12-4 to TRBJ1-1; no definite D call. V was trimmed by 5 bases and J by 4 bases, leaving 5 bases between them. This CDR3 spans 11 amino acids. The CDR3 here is CASSTITEAFF. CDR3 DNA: TGTGCCAGCAGTACGATCACTGAAGCTTTCTTT.

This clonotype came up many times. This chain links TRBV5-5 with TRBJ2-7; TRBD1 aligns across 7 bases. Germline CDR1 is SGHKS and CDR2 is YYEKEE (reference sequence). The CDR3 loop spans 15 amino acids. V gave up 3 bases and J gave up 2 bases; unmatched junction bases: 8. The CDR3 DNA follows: TGTGCCAGCAGCTCCGTGAGGGGGCGACCCTACGAGCAGTACGTC. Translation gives CASSSVRGRPYEQYV.

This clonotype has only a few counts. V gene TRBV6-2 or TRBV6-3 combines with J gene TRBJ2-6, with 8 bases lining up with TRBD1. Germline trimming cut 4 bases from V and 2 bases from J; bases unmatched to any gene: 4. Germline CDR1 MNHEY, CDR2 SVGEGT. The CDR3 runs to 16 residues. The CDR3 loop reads CASSSQQGAGANVLTF. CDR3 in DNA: TGTGCCAGCAGTTCCCAACAGGGGGCTGGGGCCAACGTCCTGACTTTC.

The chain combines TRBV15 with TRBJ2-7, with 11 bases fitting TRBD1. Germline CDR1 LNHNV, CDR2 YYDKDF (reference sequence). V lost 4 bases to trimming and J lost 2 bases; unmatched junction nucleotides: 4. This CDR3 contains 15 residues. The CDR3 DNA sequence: TGTGCCACCAGCATCGGACAGGGGGCCCCCTACGAGCAGTACTTC. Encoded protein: CATSIGQGAPYEQYF.

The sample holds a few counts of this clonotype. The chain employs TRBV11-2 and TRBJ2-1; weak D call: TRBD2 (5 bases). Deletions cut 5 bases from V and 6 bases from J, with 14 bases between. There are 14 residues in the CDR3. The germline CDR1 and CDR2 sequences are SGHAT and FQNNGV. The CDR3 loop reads CASSALMRVNEQFF. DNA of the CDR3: TGTGCCAGCAGCGCACTCATGAGGGTCAATGAGCAGTTCTTC. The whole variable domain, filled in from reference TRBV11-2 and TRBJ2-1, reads EAGVAQSPRYKIIEKRQSVAFWCNPISGHATLYWYQQILGQGPKLLIQFQNNGVVDDSQLPKDRFSAERLKGVDSTLKIQPAKLEDSAVYLCASSALMRVNEQFFGPGTRLTVL.

The CDR3 coding sequence is TGCAGTGCTGTGCCACCGCGTGGATTCTACGAGCAGTACTTC. The encoded protein is CSAVPPRGFYEQYF. J is TRBJ2-7 and V is TRBV20-1; D is unclear. The CDR3 length is 14 residues. V dropped 5 bases and J dropped 3 bases, with 17 bases sitting between them. Germline-derived CDR1 and CDR2 are DFQATT and SNEGSKA (reference sequence).